The source of this TCR beta chain is a study of blood T cell repertoires in COVID-19. Background on the study: Collection of acute and convalescent COVID-19 samples took place in the United States, Italy and Spain. Nucleic acid was either cDNA or gDNA, and it came from T cells, B-cell-depleted T cells, or PBMCs.

Per germline, CDR1 PRHDT and CDR2 FYEKMQ (reference sequence). V shed 3 bases and J shed 1 base, with 12 bases lying between them. The CDR3 is 15 residues long. Followed over time, Seattle patients had been enrolled while infection was active. Methods used by the authors: Scientists estimated how many nucleated cells there were by amplifying reference gene primers. Here immunoSEQ multiplex PCR was the method, and the copy in TCRdb shows in-frame clones only, minus some. Clonal size and the V and J genes are those of that table, whereas D and trimming came from the DNA. The sample lists under 400,000 clones; 88% were seen once.

The sequence was obtained from a young woman with COVID-19, enrolled during active disease. V usage is TRBV13 and J usage is TRBJ1-1; the D gene is possibly TRBD1 (6 bases). Material for sequencing was peripheral blood. CDR3 in amino acids: CASSFTGSGNTEAFF. The CDR3 DNA is TGTGCCAGCAGCTTCACAGGGAGTGGGAACACTGAAGCTTTCTTT.